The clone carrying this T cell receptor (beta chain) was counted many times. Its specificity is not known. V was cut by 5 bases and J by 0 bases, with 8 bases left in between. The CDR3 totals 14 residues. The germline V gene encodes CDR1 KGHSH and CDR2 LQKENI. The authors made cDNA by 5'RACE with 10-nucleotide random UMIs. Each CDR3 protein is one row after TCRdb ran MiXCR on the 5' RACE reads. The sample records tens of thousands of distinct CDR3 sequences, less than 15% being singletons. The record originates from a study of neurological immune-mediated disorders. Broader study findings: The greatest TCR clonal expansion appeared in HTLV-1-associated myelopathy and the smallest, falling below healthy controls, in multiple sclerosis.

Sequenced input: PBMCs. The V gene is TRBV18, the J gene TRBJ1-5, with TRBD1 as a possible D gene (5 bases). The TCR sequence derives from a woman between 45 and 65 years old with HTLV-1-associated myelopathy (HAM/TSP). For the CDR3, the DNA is TGTGCCAGCTCAGACAGCTATAGCAATCAGCCCCAGCATTTT. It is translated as CASSDSYSNQPQHF.